A single sample is the source of the 29 T cell receptor beta chains below, sequenced in a study of metastatic and nonmetastatic thyroid tumors. TCRdb reprocessed the PCR reads using MiXCR. The repertoire includes around 7,000 clones, less than 30% of them detected once, and approximately 20% sits in the top ten. Thyroid surgery had not been preceded by any treatment in any patient. The sample was tumor tissue. These receptors all stem from a female donor with papillary thyroid cancer or a benign thyroid nodule (not recorded which). Some clones in this sample may be carry-over from other donors' samples.

The chain couples TRBV18 to TRBJ2-1; TRBD1 agrees at 11 bases. The CDR3 runs 15 residues. The V gene end was trimmed by 3 bases and the J gene end by 9 bases; junction bases not matched to a gene: 7. Germline loops: CDR1 KGHSH, CDR2 LQKENI. The CDR3 DNA sequence: TGTGCCAGCTCACCTGGACAGGGGGCGGCCGGTGAGCAGTTCTTC. Residues: CASSPGQGAAGEQFF.

The chain combines TRBV7-2 with TRBJ1-1; D possibly corresponds to TRBD1 (5 bases). Germline V gene data show CDR1 as SGHTA and CDR2 as FQGNSA. V dropped 5 bases and J dropped 7 bases, with 20 bases sitting between them. The CDR3 contains 15 residues. The CDR3 nucleotides are TGTGCCAGCAGCCTTCATCGAGGAACGGGGGTTGAAGCTTTCTTT. As protein: CASSLHRGTGVEAFF.

CDR3 DNA sequence: TGCGCCAGCAGCATCCGGACTAGCGGGGAGGAAGAGACCCAGTACTTC. Protein sequence: CASSIRTSGEEETQYF. The chain links TRBV5-1 to TRBJ2-5; 12 positions agree with TRBD2. CDR3 length: 16 amino acids. CDR1 is SGHRS, CDR2 YFSETQ, per germline. With V trimmed by 4 bases and J by 3 bases, 7 bases remained unmatched.

This clone appeared a few times. V is TRBV2 and J is TRBJ1-3; the D is unclear. CDR3 length: 14 amino acids. The V and J ends lost 6 bases and 4 bases respectively, with 13 bases between them. CDR1 and CDR2 from the germline V gene are SNHLY and FYNNEI. As DNA, the CDR3 is TGTGCCAGCAGCTTAATGGGCTCCGGAAACACCATATATTTT. Protein: CASSLMGSGNTIYF.

Judged by abundance, this clone is medium-sized. The rearrangement joins TRBV6-1 to TRBJ2-3; no definite D call. Germline CDR1 reads MNHNS; CDR2 reads SASEGT. CDR3 length: 15 amino acids. The germline V and J ends were trimmed by 6 bases and 0 bases, with 13 bases remaining between them. The CDR3 DNA sequence: TGTGCCAGCAGCGCCGATAATCCTAGCACAGATACGCAGTATTTT. Amino acids: CASSADNPSTDTQYF.

V and J are TRBV11-2 and TRBJ2-3; tentative D call: TRBD2 (5 bases). The V end was cut by 0 bases, the J end by 4 bases, with 20 bases between. The CDR3 is made up of 18 amino acids. The germline CDR1 and CDR2 sequences are SGHAT and FQNNGV. Here the CDR3 DNA reads TGTGCCAGCAGCTTAGACCCCCCGATTGTGGGAGACCCAGATACGCAGTATTTT. Translation: CASSLDPPIVGDPDTQYF.

The sample holds a few counts of this clone. The CDR3 DNA sequence: TGTGCCACCAGCAGGGCCAGCAATCAGCCCCAGCATTTT. Translating it yields CATSRASNQPQHF. The V call is TRBV15, the J call TRBJ1-5; no clear D. Deletions cut 3 bases from V and 1 base from J, with 4 bases between. Germline assignment: CDR1 LNHNV and CDR2 YYDKDF (reference sequence). This CDR3 is 13 amino acids long. Full variable domain (remainder filled in from reference TRBV15 and TRBJ1-5): DAMVIQNPRYQVTQFGKPVTLSCSQTLNHNVMYWYQQKSSQAPKLLFHYYDKDFNNEADTPDNFQSRRPNTSFCFLDIRSPGLGDTAMYLCATSRASNQPQHFGDGTRLSIL.

In DNA form, the CDR3 reads TGTGCCAGCAGCTTTAGGCAGGGAGGCAAAGAGACCCAGTACTTC. Amino acid sequence: CASSFRQGGKETQYF. This chain uses TRBV11-2 with TRBJ2-5, with D possibly TRBD2 on 6 matching bases. The CDR3 extends over 15 amino acids. Deletions cut 3 bases from V and 3 bases from J, with 14 bases between. The germline V gene encodes CDR1 SGHAT and CDR2 FQNNGV.

This clone is medium-sized (0.01 to 0.1%) within its sample. V gene TRBV7-9 combines with J gene TRBJ2-2; 14 bases match TRBD2. The length of the CDR3 is 16 residues. V shed 4 bases, J shed 3 bases, and the junction held 1 base outside the gene matches. Germline CDR1 and CDR2: SEHNR and FQNEAQ (reference sequence). CDR3 DNA sequence: TGTGCCAGCAGCTCGGGACTAGCGGGGGACACCGGGGAGCTGTTTTTT. Translation gives CASSSGLAGDTGELFF.

The J gene is TRBJ2-7, the V gene TRBV6-1; a weak D match, TRBD2 (6 bases). Germline V CDR1 and CDR2: MNHNS, SASEGT. Trimming pared 2 bases from V and 4 bases from J, leaving 9 bases between. This CDR3 has 13 residues. The CDR3 spells CASSELAWYEQYF. The CDR3 DNA reads as TGTGCCAGCAGTGAACTAGCGTGGTACGAGCAGTACTTC.

CDR3 nucleotide sequence: TGTGCCAGCAGTTTAGGCAGGGCTGGCTACACCTTC. Residues: CASSLGRAGYTF. The chain has TRBV28 and TRBJ1-2, with D maybe TRBD1 (5 bases). The CDR3 runs 12 residues. Germline V CDR1 and CDR2: MDHEN, SYDVKM. The V gene lost 2 bases and the J gene lost 7 bases, with 8 bases spanning the gap.

This clone was counted only a few times. The rearrangement links TRBV27 to TRBJ2-2; 10 positions agree with TRBD1. This CDR3 is built from 15 residues. After removal of 6 bases from V and 6 bases from J, the junction contained 7 bases not matched to a gene. Per germline, CDR1 MNHEY and CDR2 SMNVEV (reference sequence). The DNA for the CDR3 is TGTGCCAGCAGCCCCGGGACAGGGGAGGCCGGGGAGCTGTTTTTT. Its translation is CASSPGTGEAGELFF.

CDR3 residues: CASRGQWIAEAFF. The CDR3 DNA reads as TGTGCCAGCAGGGGACAGTGGATCGCTGAAGCTTTCTTT. The chain links TRBV6-2 or TRBV6-3 to TRBJ1-1; 7 bases fit TRBD1. The junction had 7 bases not matched to a gene; V was cut back by 6 bases and J by 6 bases. From germline, CDR1 is MNHEY and CDR2 SVGEGT. The CDR3 is 13 amino acids.

This clone was detected ten times or more. Different DNA sequences within this sample yield the same CDR3. The rearrangement links TRBV7-2 to TRBJ1-1; D is possibly TRBD1 (6 bases). Germline V lookup: CDR1 SGHTA, CDR2 FQGNSA. Trimming removed 5 bases at V and 0 bases at J, with 13 bases between. The CDR3 runs to 15 residues. This chain's CDR3 is CASSPLGAMNTEAFF. DNA of the CDR3: TGTGCCAGCAGCCCCTTGGGGGCTATGAACACTGAAGCTTTCTTT.

Only a few counts were recorded for this clone. The chain couples TRBV9 to TRBJ1-2; TRBD1 is a possible D gene (5 bases). The CDR3 extends over 12 amino acids. Trimming pared 5 bases from V and 4 bases from J, leaving 9 bases between. CDR1 and CDR2 from the germline V gene are SGDLS and YYNGEE. The CDR3 coding sequence is TGTGCCAGCAGGGGGGAGTCCTATGGCTACACCTTC. Amino acids: CASRGESYGYTF. The variable domain in full, with the rest retrieved from reference TRBV9 and TRBJ1-2, is DSGVTQTPKHLITATGQRVTLRCSPRSGDLSVYWYQQSLDQGLQFLIQYYNGEERAKGNILERFSAQQFPDLHSELNLSSLELGDSALYFCASRGESYGYTFGSGTRLTVV.

V and J are TRBV6-1 and TRBJ2-5; D assignment may be TRBD1 or TRBD2 (5 bases each). Per germline, CDR1 MNHNS and CDR2 SASEGT. The CDR3 is made up of 15 amino acids. The V end was cut by 6 bases, the J end by 5 bases, with 19 bases between. The CDR3 region has the DNA TGTGCCAGCAGGAGAGGGGTGGGAAGGAGGGAGACCCAGTACTTC. The encoded protein is CASRRGVGRRETQYF.

This clone was counted only a few times. The chain is built from TRBV6-1 and TRBJ1-1, with 9 bases aligning to TRBD1. After removal of 6 bases from V and 7 bases from J, the junction contained 6 bases not matched to a gene. Germline V lookup: CDR1 MNHNS, CDR2 SASEGT. The CDR3 has 13 residues. CDR3 coding DNA: TGTGCCAGCAGCCGCCCGGGACAGGGTGAAGCTTTCTTT. Amino acids: CASSRPGQGEAFF.

V usage is TRBV12-3 or TRBV12-4 and J usage is TRBJ2-2, with 15 nucleotides matching TRBD2. The CDR3 has 20 residues. V lost 1 base to trimming and J lost 6 bases; unmatched junction nucleotides: 12. CDR3 sequence: CASSLVPGLAGGPNSGELFF. The CDR3 DNA reads TGTGCCAGCAGTTTAGTGCCGGGACTAGCGGGGGGACCCAACTCCGGGGAGCTGTTTTTT.

The chain is built from TRBV10-2 and TRBJ2-7, with D possibly TRBD1 on 6 matching bases. CDR1 is WSHSY, CDR2 SAAADI, per germline. With 6 bases removed from V and 5 bases from J, the gap between germline ends came to 20 bases. This CDR3 has 15 amino acids. The CDR3 protein is CASRGIGGLRDEQYF. CDR3 nucleotides: TGCGCCAGCAGGGGGATTGGGGGCTTACGGGACGAGCAGTACTTC.

The V call is TRBV20-1, the J call TRBJ2-1; 11 bases are shared with TRBD2. With 6 bases clipped from V and 9 bases from J, the junction kept 10 bases outside the gene matches. This CDR3 has 14 amino acids. Germline-derived CDR1 and CDR2 are DFQATT and SNEGSKA (reference sequence). The DNA for the CDR3 is TGCAGTGCGTTAACTAGCGGGAGTGTCAGTGAGCAGTTCTTC. It translates to CSALTSGSVSEQFF.

In its sample, this clone is medium-sized (0.01 to 0.1%). The chain uses TRBV14 and TRBJ2-3; 12 nucleotides align to TRBD2. CDR3 length equals 19 residues. Germline loops: CDR1 SGHDN, CDR2 FVKESK. V trimming: 1 base; J trimming: 4 bases; junction bases outside the gene matches: 12. CDR3 DNA sequence: TGTGCCAGCAGCCAAGGGCAGGCCGGGACTAGCGGGCGCGCAGATACGCAGTATTTT. Amino acid sequence: CASSQGQAGTSGRADTQYF.

This chain uses TRBV6-4 with TRBJ2-6; a weak D match, TRBD2 (7 bases). The CDR3 runs to 19 residues. Germline values: CDR1 MRHNA, CDR2 SNTAGT. Trimming left V 5 bases short and J 1 base short, with 21 bases between. CDR3 DNA sequence: TGTGCCAGCAGTCTTCCGGGGGGACAACCCCAGTCTGGGGCCAACGTCCTGACTTTC. This gives the protein CASSLPGGQPQSGANVLTF.

This clone was observed a few times. The rearrangement uses TRBV11-2 and TRBJ2-1; possibly TRBD2 for D (5 bases). The V and J ends lost 3 bases and 6 bases respectively, with 18 bases between them. This CDR3 region has 16 residues. Germline loops: CDR1 SGHAT, CDR2 FQNNGV. The CDR3 sequence is CASSLSVAERANEQFF. The CDR3 bases are TGTGCCAGCAGCTTGAGTGTGGCGGAGAGGGCCAATGAGCAGTTCTTC.

In its sample, this clone is medium-sized (0.01 to 0.1%). This chain's CDR3 is CSVEGTLESGALNTEAFF. In DNA form, the CDR3 reads TGCAGCGTTGAAGGGACCCTAGAATCAGGGGCTTTGAACACTGAAGCTTTCTTT. This chain connects TRBV29-1 to TRBJ1-1, with a weak D call TRBD1 (6 bases). V was pared by 1 base and J by 0 bases, with 21 bases between. Per the germline V gene, CDR1 is SQVTM and CDR2 is ANQGSEA. The CDR3 spans 18 residues.

Judged by abundance, this clone is medium-sized. The chain recombines TRBV29-1 with TRBJ1-2; D perhaps matches TRBD1 (5 bases). This CDR3 region has 15 residues. The germline V and J ends were trimmed by 3 bases and 4 bases, with 18 bases remaining between them. CDR1 and CDR2 (germline): SQVTM, ANQGSEA. CDR3 sequence (DNA): TGCAGCGTTGACCTCACAGGTACTACCAGCTATGGCTACACCTTC. Translated: CSVDLTGTTSYGYTF. Filled out from reference TRBV29-1 and TRBJ1-2, the complete variable domain reads SAVISQKPSRDICQRGTSLTIQCQVDSQVTMMFWYRQQPGQSLTLIATANQGSEATYESGFVIDKFPISRPNLTFSTLTVSNMSPEDSSIYLCSVDLTGTTSYGYTFGSGTRLTVV.

This clone is judged medium-sized (0.01 to 0.1%). The chain recombines TRBV5-1 with TRBJ1-1, with 9 bases lining up with TRBD1. CDR1 is SGHRS and CDR2 is YFSETQ in the germline V gene. The CDR3 spans 15 residues. V dropped 3 bases and J dropped 8; count of bases not matched to a gene: 11. The CDR3 sequence is CASSSGTGSSLEAFF. DNA for the CDR3: TGCGCCAGCAGCTCAGGGACAGGGAGTTCCCTAGAAGCTTTCTTT. The variable domain in full, with the rest retrieved from reference TRBV5-1 and TRBJ1-1, is KAGVTQTPRYLIKTRGQQVTLSCSPISGHRSVSWYQQTPGQGLQFLFEYFSETQRNKGNFPGRFSGRQFSNSRSEMNVSTLELGDSALYLCASSSGTGSSLEAFFGQGTRLTVV.

In this sample, this clone turned up a few times. The chain uses TRBV6-2 or TRBV6-3 and TRBJ2-5; TRBD1 matches at 7 bases. Unmatched junction bases numbered 7, after V lost 2 bases and J lost 4 bases. Looked up from germline, CDR1 is MNHEY and CDR2 is SVGEGT. This CDR3 spans 15 amino acids. CDR3 protein: CASSYLWDSSETQYF. As DNA, the CDR3 is TGTGCCAGCAGTTACCTATGGGACAGTTCAGAGACCCAGTACTTC.

This clone is medium-sized within its sample. The CDR3: CASSPNPGQGWSVQETQYF. The CDR3 nucleotides are TGTGCCAGCAGCCCAAACCCGGGACAGGGGTGGTCGGTACAAGAGACCCAGTACTTC. The V and J genes are TRBV14 and TRBJ2-5; TRBD1 matches 10 bases. The CDR3 has 19 residues. Germline V gene lookup returns CDR1 SGHDN and CDR2 FVKESK. V gave up 4 bases and J gave up 2 bases; unmatched junction bases: 16.

This chain joins TRBV19 and TRBJ2-3; 8 bases are a match to TRBD2. The junction had 0 bases not matched to a gene; V was cut back by 5 bases and J by 5 bases. From germline, CDR1 is LNHDA and CDR2 SQIVND (reference sequence). This CDR3 has 12 residues. CDR3 sequence (DNA): TGTGCCAGTAGTCTAGCGGGAGATACGCAGTATTTT. Its translation is CASSLAGDTQYF.